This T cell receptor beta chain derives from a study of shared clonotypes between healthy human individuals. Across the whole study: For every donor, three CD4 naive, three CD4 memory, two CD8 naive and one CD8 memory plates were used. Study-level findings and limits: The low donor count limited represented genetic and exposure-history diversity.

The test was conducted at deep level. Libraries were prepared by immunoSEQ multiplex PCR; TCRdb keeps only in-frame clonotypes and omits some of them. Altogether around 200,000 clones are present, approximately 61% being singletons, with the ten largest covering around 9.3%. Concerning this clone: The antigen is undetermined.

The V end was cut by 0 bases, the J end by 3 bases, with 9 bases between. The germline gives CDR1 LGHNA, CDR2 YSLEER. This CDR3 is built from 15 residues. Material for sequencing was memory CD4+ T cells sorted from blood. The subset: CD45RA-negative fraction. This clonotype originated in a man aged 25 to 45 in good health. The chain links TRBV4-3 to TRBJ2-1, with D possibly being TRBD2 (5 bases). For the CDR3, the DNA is TGCGCCAGCAGCCAAGAGGCCGGGGACTACAATGAGCAGTTCTTC. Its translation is CASSQEAGDYNEQFF.